This T cell receptor (beta chain) was recorded in a study of shared clonotypes between healthy human individuals. Study findings and constraints: On the whole, naive subsets had larger estimated richness than memory subsets had. Sharing across four donors was seen in roughly 5.2% of naive CD4 clonotypes.

As to this clone: Antigen unknown.

A CD45RA-negative memory subset and a CD45RA+ naive subset were separated from the CD4+ cells. Clones were sequenced by immunoSEQ multiplex PCR, and TCRdb holds only the in-frame ones, with some missing. The table has about 300,000 clones, roughly 70% seen once. Looked up from germline, CDR1 is MNHEY and CDR2 is SVGAGI. CDR3 length: 16 residues. With 2 bases removed from V and 3 bases from J, the gap between germline ends came to 15 bases. The origin of this receptor is a young man in good health. This chain joins TRBV6-5 and TRBJ2-3; perhaps D is TRBD1 or TRBD2 (5 bases each). Sequencing used memory CD4+ T cells sorted from blood. Subset denoted: CD45RA-negative fraction. This chain's CDR3 is CASSYERGRGTDTQYF. In DNA, the CDR3 is TGTGCCAGCAGTTACGAGAGGGGCCGGGGAACAGATACGCAGTATTTT.